This T cell receptor beta chain came from a study of shared clonotypes between healthy human individuals. Turning to this clone: Its matching antigen is unknown.

CD45RO-negative CD8 cells positively selected for CCR7 made up the naive population, which excluded terminally differentiated effector memory CD45RA+ cells. V was cut by 10 bases and J by 6 bases, with 16 bases left in between. The CDR3 has 13 residues. Germline lookup yields CDR1 SNHLY and CDR2 FYNNEI. Study-level results: Measured sharing among donors was expected to vary with sequencing depth.

Sequencing was at deep level. Assay used: immunoSEQ multiplex PCR; TCRdb lists only in-frame clones, some missing. Of about 650,000 clones listed, around 95% were seen once; the top ten hold about 0.11%. Sequenced sample: naive CD8+ T cells sorted from blood. This clonotype was obtained from a woman in her twenties or thirties in good health. This chain joins TRBV2 and TRBJ1-5; no reliable D call. The CDR3 reads CATGSGPGQPQHF. DNA for the CDR3: TGTGCCACCGGGTCCGGGCCGGGTCAGCCCCAGCATTTT.